This section outlines one T cell receptor beta chain sequence together with its context. Its matching antigen is unknown. Generated by immunoSEQ multiplex PCR, the TCRdb table keeps only in-frame clones and is missing some. The sample lists about 50,000 clones, roughly 93% occurring once. This sample was included in a study of OX40 agonist ivuxolimab in advanced cancers. Study details: Three partial responders included one hepatocellular carcinoma patient and two cutaneous melanoma patients. Findings of the study overall: On average, CD8+ T cells showed a greater number of expanded clones than CD4+.

The CDR3 extends over 15 amino acids. CDR1 is SGHTS, CDR2 YDEGEE, per germline. V was trimmed by 6 bases and J by 8 bases, leaving 23 bases between them. At baseline, cycle 4 day 1, and cycle 7 day 1, blood was sampled. This chain links TRBV5-8 with TRBJ1-2; possibly TRBD1 for D (5 bases). The input for sequencing was CD4+ or CD8+ T cells sorted from blood, taken in a trial of the OX40 agonist ivuxolimab. This TCR came from an adult with an advanced solid tumor such as melanoma, head and neck, liver or kidney cancer. CDR3 sequence: CASTWGVHFRQGYTF. The DNA of the CDR3 is TGTGCCAGCACCTGGGGGGTCCACTTCCGCCAGGGCTACACCTTC.